Presented here are 17 T cell receptor beta chains from one specimen sequenced in a study of PD-1 blockade in classical Hodgkin lymphoma. Specified time point: cycle 4 day 1 (C4D1), after five to seven weeks of nivolumab. Relapse was seen in all patients after autologous stem cell transplantation, and brentuximab vedotin exposure was variable. Sequencing was performed with immunoSEQ multiplex PCR; in TCRdb, only in-frame clones are kept and a portion is missing. In the table there are fewer than 25,000 clones, around 80% of which are singletons. The sample in question was peripheral blood mononuclear cells (PBMCs), obtained before the fourth cycle of nivolumab. These receptors all come from a human donor with classical Hodgkin lymphoma.

The chain is built from TRBV13 and TRBJ2-7; D unclear. The germline V and J ends were trimmed by 5 bases and 0 bases, with 8 bases remaining between them. This CDR3 has 13 residues. From germline, CDR1 is PRHDT and CDR2 FYEKMQ (reference sequence). DNA of the CDR3: TGTGCCAGCAGCCCGCCTGACTCCTACGAGCAGTACTTC. Amino acids: CASSPPDSYEQYF. Filled out from reference TRBV13 and TRBJ2-7, the complete variable domain reads AAGVIQSPRHLIKEKRETATLKCYPIPRHDTVYWYQQGPGQDPQFLISFYEKMQSDKGSIPDRFSAQQFSDYHSELNMSSLELGDSALYFCASSPPDSYEQYFGPGTRLTVT.

This chain connects TRBV7-6 to TRBJ2-2, with D perhaps TRBD2 (5 bases). V gave up 0 bases and J gave up 6 bases, with 8 bases separating them. The germline gives CDR1 SGHVS, CDR2 FNYEAQ. CDR3 length: 14 residues. The CDR3 bases are TGTGCCAGCAGCTTAGCTGCGGGCTCCGGGGAGCTGTTTTTT. Amino acids: CASSLAAGSGELFF.

Concerning this clone itself: A junction boundary mismatches the germline segment, possibly from a read error. V gene TRBV2 combines with J gene TRBJ2-7; D is undetermined. CDR3 length equals 15 residues. Germline lookup yields CDR1 SNHLY and CDR2 FYNNEI. In DNA form, the CDR3 reads TGTGCCATCAGTGAAGAGTCAGGCAGTGGGTACGAGCAGTACTTC. Protein: CAISEESGSGYEQYF.

The chain recombines TRBV27 with TRBJ1-2; 10 bases fit TRBD1. The length of the CDR3 is 14 residues. The junction had 10 bases not matched to a gene; V was cut back by 6 bases and J by 9 bases. The V gene's germline CDR1 is MNHEY and CDR2 SMNVEV (reference sequence). CDR3 nucleotide sequence: TGTGCCAGCAGCTCAGCCGGGACAGGGGCCAGCTACACCTTC. Amino acids: CASSSAGTGASYTF.

The table lists this clone with a few counts. The chain carries TRBV25-1 and TRBJ1-6; 10 bases line up with TRBD1. Trimming at V came to 4 bases and at J to 5 bases, leaving 5 bases not matched to a gene. Germline CDR1 reads MGHDK; CDR2 reads SYGVNS. This CDR3 contains 16 residues. CDR3 loop: CASSVGQGLHNSPLHF. In nucleotides, the CDR3 is TGTGCCAGCAGTGTGGGACAGGGGCTCCATAATTCACCCCTCCACTTT.

This chain joins TRBV28 and TRBJ2-3, with TRBD2 matching over 13 bases. Trimming took 3 bases from V and 0 from J; bases not matched to a gene: 18. Germline values: CDR1 MDHEN, CDR2 SYDVKM. This CDR3 region has 22 residues. The CDR3 here is CASSFERMKLAGGSTSTDTQYF. In nucleotides, the CDR3 is TGTGCCAGCAGTTTTGAGCGGATGAAACTAGCGGGAGGGAGTACTAGCACAGATACGCAGTATTTT.

The rearrangement links TRBV28 to TRBJ1-2; possible D gene TRBD1, 6 bases. Germline values: CDR1 MDHEN, CDR2 SYDVKM. V was trimmed by 4 bases and J by 8 bases, leaving 20 bases between them. The CDR3 sequence is 15 residues long. The CDR3, as DNA: TGTGCCAGCAGTTGGGCAAGCGGGGACATAGCAGGCTACACCTTC. Protein product: CASSWASGDIAGYTF.

The rearrangement links TRBV9 to TRBJ2-5, with D perhaps TRBD1 (6 bases). Germline V lookup: CDR1 SGDLS, CDR2 YYNGEE. This CDR3 contains 15 residues. Deletions cut 3 bases from V and 5 bases from J, with 17 bases between. The CDR3 protein is CASSAKQGLVETQYF. The CDR3 nucleotides read TGTGCCAGCAGCGCGAAACAGGGTTTGGTTGAGACCCAGTACTTC.

The V call is TRBV5-4, the J call TRBJ2-5, with 8 bases fitting TRBD1. V dropped 5 bases and J dropped 1; count of bases not matched to a gene: 4. The germline CDR1 and CDR2 sequences are SGHNT and YYREEE (reference sequence). CDR3 size: 14 residues. DNA of the CDR3: TGTGCCAGCAGTTTTGGACAGGGCCAAGAGACCCAGTACTTC. This codes for CASSFGQGQETQYF.

This clone was picked up one time. The rearrangement links TRBV28 to TRBJ1-1; D might be TRBD1 (5 bases). V was pared by 3 bases and J by 8 bases, with 7 bases between. Germline V CDR1 and CDR2: MDHEN, SYDVKM. This CDR3 is built from 11 residues. The CDR3 nucleotides are TGTGCCAGCAGTTTTCCAGGGGAAGCTTTCTTT. As protein: CASSFPGEAFF.

The chain carries TRBV10-3 and TRBJ2-7, with no clear D. Germline lookup yields CDR1 ENHRY and CDR2 SYGVKD. Between the trimmed V and J ends, which lost 3 bases and 0 bases, there was a span of 6 bases. The CDR3 consists of 13 residues. The CDR3 sequence is CAISETGSYEQYF. DNA for the CDR3: TGTGCCATCAGTGAAACGGGCTCCTACGAGCAGTACTTC.

This clone was seen only once. The rearrangement links TRBV5-4 to TRBJ2-2; 10 nucleotides match TRBD1. Losses at the gene ends were 5 bases for V and 6 bases for J; bases not matched to a gene: 4. Germline assignment: CDR1 SGHNT and CDR2 YYREEE (reference sequence). This CDR3 is built from 14 residues. For the CDR3, the DNA is TGTGCCAGCAGAGTGGACAGGGGGGCCGGGGAGCTGTTTTTT. Protein sequence: CASRVDRGAGELFF.

The chain joins TRBV7-9 to TRBJ1-5; maybe TRBD1 (6 bases). Germline lookup yields CDR1 SEHNR and CDR2 FQNEAQ (reference sequence). V shed 5 bases and J shed 3 bases, with 14 bases lying between them. This CDR3 comprises 15 residues. The CDR3 loop is CASSPLGQPNQPQHF. Written as DNA, the CDR3 is TGTGCCAGCAGCCCCCTCGGACAGCCCAATCAGCCCCAGCATTTT.

A word on this clone: Other nucleotide sequences in the sample specify the same CDR3. V and J are TRBV6-5 and TRBJ2-7; 7 nucleotides agree with TRBD2. CDR1 is MNHEY, CDR2 SVGAGI, per germline. Germline trimming cut 0 bases from V and 3 bases from J; bases unmatched to any gene: 5. The CDR3 totals 15 residues. CDR3 sequence: CASSYSASGGYEQYF. CDR3 nucleotide sequence: TGTGCCAGCAGTTACTCTGCTAGCGGAGGCTACGAGCAGTACTTC.

V gene TRBV5-6 combines with J gene TRBJ2-7, with D unresolved. Germline V gives CDR1 SGHDT, CDR2 YYEEEE. The CDR3 totals 13 residues. V was trimmed by 0 bases and J by 3 bases, leaving 7 bases between them. The CDR3 DNA follows: TGTGCCAGCAGCTTGGGTTCGGACTACGAGCAGTACTTC. It codes for CASSLGSDYEQYF.

This chain uses TRBV28 with TRBJ1-5, with 8 bases that match TRBD1. Germline CDR1 and CDR2: MDHEN and SYDVKM. The V segment lost 6 bases and the J segment 3 bases; nucleotides outside the gene matches: 7. The CDR3 is 15 residues long. DNA of the CDR3: TGTGCCAGCAGCAGAGACAGGGGAATCAATCAGCCCCAGCATTTT. It is translated as CASSRDRGINQPQHF.

The chain combines TRBV5-5 with TRBJ2-2; TRBD1 matches at 7 bases. Trimming took 4 bases from V and 5 from J; bases not matched to a gene: 2. The CDR3 has 13 amino acids. Germline CDR1 and CDR2: SGHKS and YYEKEE (reference sequence). The CDR3 coding sequence is TGTGCCAGCAGCCTACAGGGGACCGGGGAGCTGTTTTTT. This translates into CASSLQGTGELFF.